This TCR beta chain is drawn from a study of cytomegalovirus exposure and HLA in healthy donors. CDR3 length: 12 residues. V lost 7 bases, J lost 1 base, and 7 bases lay in between. The germline CDR1 and CDR2 sequences are MNHNS and SASEGT. Study-wide results and limits: A later analysis associated about 18,000 TCR beta sequences with HLA alleles at a 0.05 false discovery rate. Most TCR beta V segments were productive about 87% or about 30% of the time in an earlier analysis. Upon later analysis, TCR association rates were observed to vary by HLA locus, being highest for DRB1 and lowest for HLA-C.

Only a few counts were recorded for this clone. The antigen is undetermined. PCR involved 60 Vbeta and 13 Jbeta primers. Data came from immunoSEQ multiplex PCR; TCRdb stores just in-frame clones and leaves some out. This sample has around 150,000 clones, with roughly 83% found just once. This clonotype was obtained from a human donor in good health. The V call is TRBV6-1, the J call TRBJ1-1; D call uncertain. Sequences were obtained from PBMCs. The CDR3 DNA reads TGTGCCAGCACCCGGGGGAACACTGAAGCTTTCTTT. Its translation: CASTRGNTEAFF.